This TCR beta chain was identified during a study of shared clonotypes between healthy human individuals. Findings of the study overall: Lower generation probabilities were found for non-shared clonotypes than for those shared by all four donors. Generally, naive subsets (rather than memory subsets) showed larger estimated richness. Among donors, the sharing of clonotypes was expected to be influenced by sequencing depth. With a few donors compared, about 5.2% of naive CD4 clonotypes were shared.

Germline CDR1 and CDR2: MDHEN and SYDVKM. V was cut by 5 bases and J by 2 bases, with 13 bases left in between. The length of the CDR3 is 14 residues. Clones were read by immunoSEQ multiplex PCR, and TCRdb kept only the in-frame ones, dropping some. Of about 2.4 million clones in the sample, 90% to 95% were seen once. Comment on this clone: Its antigen is undetermined.

The sequence was obtained from a man younger than 30 in good health. Some clones in this sample may be carry-over from other donors' samples. The rearrangement links TRBV28 to TRBJ2-7; no clear D. Sequenced: naive CD4+ T cells from PBMCs. Subset denoted: CD45RA+ positively selected. The CDR3 spells CASSTGSTTYEQYF. The CDR3 bases are TGTGCCAGCAGTACGGGCAGCACGACCTACGAGCAGTACTTC.